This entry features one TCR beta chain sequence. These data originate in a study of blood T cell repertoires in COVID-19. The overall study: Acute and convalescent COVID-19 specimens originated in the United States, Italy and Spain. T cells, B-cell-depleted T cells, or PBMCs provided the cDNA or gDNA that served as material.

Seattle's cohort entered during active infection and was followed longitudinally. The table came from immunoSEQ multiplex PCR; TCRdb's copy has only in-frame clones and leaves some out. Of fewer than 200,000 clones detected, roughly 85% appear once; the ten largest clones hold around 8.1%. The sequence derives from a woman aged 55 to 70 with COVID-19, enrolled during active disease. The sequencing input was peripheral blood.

CDR3: CASMNREGNNEKLFF. DNA of the CDR3: TGTGCCAGCATGAACAGGGAGGGAAATAATGAAAAACTGTTTTTT. J is TRBJ1-4 and V is TRBV6-5, with a weak D call TRBD1 (6 bases). This CDR3 region has 15 residues. Trimming took 7 bases from V and 4 from J, leaving 16 bases between them. CDR1 and CDR2 (germline): MNHEY, SVGAGI.